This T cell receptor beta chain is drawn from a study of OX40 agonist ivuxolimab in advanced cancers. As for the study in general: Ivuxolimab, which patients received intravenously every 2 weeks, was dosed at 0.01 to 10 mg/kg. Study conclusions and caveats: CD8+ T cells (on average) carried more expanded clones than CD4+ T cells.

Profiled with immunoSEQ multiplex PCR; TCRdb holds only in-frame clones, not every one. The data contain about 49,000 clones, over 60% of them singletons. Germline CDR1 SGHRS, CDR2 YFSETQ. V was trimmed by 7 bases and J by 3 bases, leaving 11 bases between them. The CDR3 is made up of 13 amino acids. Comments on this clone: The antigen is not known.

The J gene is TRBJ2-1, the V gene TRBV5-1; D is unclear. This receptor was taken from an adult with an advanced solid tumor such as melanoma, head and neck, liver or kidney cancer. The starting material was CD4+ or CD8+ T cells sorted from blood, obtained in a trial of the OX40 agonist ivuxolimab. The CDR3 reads CASGVLGYNEQFF. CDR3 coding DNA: TGCGCCAGCGGGGTCTTGGGCTACAATGAGCAGTTCTTC.